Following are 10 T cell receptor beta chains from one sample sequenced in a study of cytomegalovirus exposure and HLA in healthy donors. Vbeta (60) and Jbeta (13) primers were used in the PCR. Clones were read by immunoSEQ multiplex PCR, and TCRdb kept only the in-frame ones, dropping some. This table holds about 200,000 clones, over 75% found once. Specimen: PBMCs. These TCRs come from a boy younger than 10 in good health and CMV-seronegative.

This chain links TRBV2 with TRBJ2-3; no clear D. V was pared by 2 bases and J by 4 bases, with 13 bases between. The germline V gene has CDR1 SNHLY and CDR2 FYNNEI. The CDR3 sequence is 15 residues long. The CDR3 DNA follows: TGTGCCAGCAGTGAATACGGTTCGTATGCAGATACGCAGTATTTT. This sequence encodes CASSEYGSYADTQYF.

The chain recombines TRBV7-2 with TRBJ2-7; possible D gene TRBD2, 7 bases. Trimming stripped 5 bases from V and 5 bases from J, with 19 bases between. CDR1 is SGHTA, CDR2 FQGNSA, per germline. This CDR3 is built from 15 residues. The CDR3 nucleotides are TGTGCCAGCAGCCGTGGGGGGGCCTATCTCGACGAGCAGTACTTC. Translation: CASSRGGAYLDEQYF.

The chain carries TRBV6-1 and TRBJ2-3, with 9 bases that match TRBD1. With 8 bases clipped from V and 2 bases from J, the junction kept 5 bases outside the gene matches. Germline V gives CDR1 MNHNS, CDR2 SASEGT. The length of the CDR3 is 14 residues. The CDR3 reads CASGDRAFTDTQYF. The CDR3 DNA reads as TGTGCCAGCGGGGACAGGGCTTTCACAGATACGCAGTATTTT.

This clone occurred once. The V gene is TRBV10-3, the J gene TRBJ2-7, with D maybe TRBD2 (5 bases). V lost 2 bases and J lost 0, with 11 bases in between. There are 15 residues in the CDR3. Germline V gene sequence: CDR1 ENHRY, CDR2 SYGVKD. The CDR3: CAISELRATSYEQYF. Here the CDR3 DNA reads TGTGCCATCAGTGAGCTGAGGGCTACCTCCTACGAGCAGTACTTC.

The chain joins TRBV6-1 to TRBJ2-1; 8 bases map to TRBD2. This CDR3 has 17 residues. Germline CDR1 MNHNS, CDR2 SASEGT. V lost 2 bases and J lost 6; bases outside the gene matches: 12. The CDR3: CASSERGGPGGFNEQFF. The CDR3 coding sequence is TGTGCCAGCAGTGAACGGGGGGGGCCAGGAGGGTTCAATGAGCAGTTCTTC.

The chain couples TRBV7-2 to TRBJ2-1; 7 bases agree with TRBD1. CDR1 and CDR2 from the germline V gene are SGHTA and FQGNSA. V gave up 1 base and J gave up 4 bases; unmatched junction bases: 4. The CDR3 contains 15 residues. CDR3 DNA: TGTGCCAGCAGCTTAGGAGGGGGCCCATACAATGAGCAGTTCTTC. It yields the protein CASSLGGGPYNEQFF.

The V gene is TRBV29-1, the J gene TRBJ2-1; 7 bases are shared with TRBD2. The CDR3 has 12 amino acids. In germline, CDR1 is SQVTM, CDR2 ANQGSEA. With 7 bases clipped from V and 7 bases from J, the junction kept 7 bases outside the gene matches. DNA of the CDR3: TGCAGCGCCCTTTCGGGGGGTAATGAGCAGTTCTTC. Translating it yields CSALSGGNEQFF.

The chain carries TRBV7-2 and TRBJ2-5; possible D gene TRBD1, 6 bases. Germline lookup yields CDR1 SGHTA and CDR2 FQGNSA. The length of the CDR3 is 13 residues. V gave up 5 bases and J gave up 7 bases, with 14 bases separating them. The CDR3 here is CASSQGSAGTQYF. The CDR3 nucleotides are TGTGCCAGCAGCCAGGGGTCAGCAGGGACCCAGTACTTC. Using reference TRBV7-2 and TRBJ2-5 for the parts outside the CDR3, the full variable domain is GAGVSQSPSNKVTEKGKDVELRCDPISGHTALYWYRQSLGQGLEFLIYFQGNSAPDKSGLPSDRFSAERTGGSVSTLTIQRTQQEDSAVYLCASSQGSAGTQYFGPGTRLLVL.

This CDR3 reads CASRTGTGGYGYTF. CDR3 nucleotide sequence: TGTGCCAGCAGAACCGGGACAGGGGGCTATGGCTACACCTTC. V and J are TRBV2 and TRBJ1-2; 11 nucleotides agree with TRBD1. With 6 bases clipped from V and 4 bases from J, the junction kept 4 bases outside the gene matches. Germline CDR1 SNHLY, CDR2 FYNNEI. The CDR3 extends over 14 amino acids. The full variable domain, rest sourced from reference TRBV2 and TRBJ1-2, is EPEVTQTPSHQVTQMGQEVILRCVPISNHLYFYWYRQILGQKVEFLVSFYNNEISEKSEIFDDQFSVERPDGSNFTLKIRSTKLEDSAMYFCASRTGTGGYGYTFGSGTRLTVV.

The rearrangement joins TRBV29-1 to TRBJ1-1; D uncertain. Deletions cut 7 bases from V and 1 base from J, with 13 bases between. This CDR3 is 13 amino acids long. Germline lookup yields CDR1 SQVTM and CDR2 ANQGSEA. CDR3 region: CSAAPEANTEAFF. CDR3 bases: TGCAGCGCAGCTCCGGAGGCGAACACTGAAGCTTTCTTT. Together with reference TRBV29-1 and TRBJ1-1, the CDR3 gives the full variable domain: SAVISQKPSRDICQRGTSLTIQCQVDSQVTMMFWYRQQPGQSLTLIATANQGSEATYESGFVIDKFPISRPNLTFSTLTVSNMSPEDSSIYLCSAAPEANTEAFFGQGTRLTVV.